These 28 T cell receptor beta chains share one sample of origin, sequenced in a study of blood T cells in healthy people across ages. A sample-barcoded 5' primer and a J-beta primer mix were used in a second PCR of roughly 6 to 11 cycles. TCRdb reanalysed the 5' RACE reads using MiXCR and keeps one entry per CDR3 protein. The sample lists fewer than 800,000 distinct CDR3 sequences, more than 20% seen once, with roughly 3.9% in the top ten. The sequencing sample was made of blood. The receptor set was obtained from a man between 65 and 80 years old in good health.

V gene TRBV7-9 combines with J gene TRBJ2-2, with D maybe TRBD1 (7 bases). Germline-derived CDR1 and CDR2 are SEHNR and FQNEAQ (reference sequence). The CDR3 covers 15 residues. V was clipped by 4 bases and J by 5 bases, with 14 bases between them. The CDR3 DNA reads TGTGCCAGCAGCTCTAATCAGGGGGGAACCGGGGAGCTGTTTTTT. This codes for CASSSNQGGTGELFF.

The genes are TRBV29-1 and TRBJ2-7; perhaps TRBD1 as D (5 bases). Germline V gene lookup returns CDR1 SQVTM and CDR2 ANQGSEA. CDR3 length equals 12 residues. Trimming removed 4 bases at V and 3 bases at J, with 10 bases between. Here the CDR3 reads CSVVDTLYEQYF. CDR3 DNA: TGCAGCGTTGTGGACACACTCTACGAGCAGTACTTC.

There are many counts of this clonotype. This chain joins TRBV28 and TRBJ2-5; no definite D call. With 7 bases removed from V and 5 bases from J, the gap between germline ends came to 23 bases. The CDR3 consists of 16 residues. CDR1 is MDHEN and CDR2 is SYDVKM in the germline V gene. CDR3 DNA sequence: TGTGCCAGCACCAGTTCCGCCGAAGGATCAAGGGAGACCCAGTACTTC. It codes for CASTSSAEGSRETQYF. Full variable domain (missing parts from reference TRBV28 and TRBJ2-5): DVKVTQSSRYLVKRTGEKVFLECVQDMDHENMFWYRQDPGLGLRLIYFSYDVKMKEKGDIPEGYSVSREKKERFSLILESASTNQTSMYLCASTSSAEGSRETQYFGPGTRLLVL.

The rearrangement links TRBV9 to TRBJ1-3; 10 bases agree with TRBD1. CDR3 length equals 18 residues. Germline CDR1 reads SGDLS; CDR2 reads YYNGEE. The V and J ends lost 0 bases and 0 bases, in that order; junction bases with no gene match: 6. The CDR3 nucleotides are TGTGCCAGCAGCGTAGGGCGGGACAGGGGCTTCTCTGGAAACACCATATATTTT. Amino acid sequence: CASSVGRDRGFSGNTIYF.

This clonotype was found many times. This chain's CDR3 is CAISPRDREGEKLFF. The CDR3 DNA is TGTGCCATCAGTCCCCGGGACAGAGAAGGTGAAAAACTGTTTTTT. The V gene is TRBV10-3, the J gene TRBJ1-4, with TRBD1 matching over 7 bases. CDR1 ENHRY and CDR2 SYGVKD come from the germline V gene. CDR3 length: 15 amino acids. V lost 5 bases and J lost 7; bases outside the gene matches: 10.

The CDR3: CASSEGKQGPEDTQYF. The DNA for the CDR3 is TGTGCCAGCAGTGAAGGGAAACAGGGACCAGAAGATACGCAGTATTTT. The rearrangement joins TRBV2 to TRBJ2-3; D possibly corresponds to TRBD1 (6 bases). Trimming shortened V by 1 base and J by 5 bases, and 16 bases separated the two germline ends. Germline CDR1 SNHLY, CDR2 FYNNEI. This CDR3 is 16 amino acids long.

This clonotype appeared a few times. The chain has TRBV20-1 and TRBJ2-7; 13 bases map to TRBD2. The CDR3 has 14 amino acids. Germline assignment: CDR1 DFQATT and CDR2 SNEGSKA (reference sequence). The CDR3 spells CSLTSGRAALEQYF. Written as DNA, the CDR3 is TGCAGCCTTACTAGCGGGAGGGCCGCTTTGGAGCAGTACTTC.

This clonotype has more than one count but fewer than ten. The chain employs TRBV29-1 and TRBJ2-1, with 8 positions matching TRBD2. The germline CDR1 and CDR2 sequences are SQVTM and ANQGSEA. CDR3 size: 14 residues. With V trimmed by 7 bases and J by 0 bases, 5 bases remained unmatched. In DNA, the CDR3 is TGCAGCGGTATCAGCGGGAGCTCCTACAATGAGCAGTTCTTC. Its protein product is CSGISGSSYNEQFF.

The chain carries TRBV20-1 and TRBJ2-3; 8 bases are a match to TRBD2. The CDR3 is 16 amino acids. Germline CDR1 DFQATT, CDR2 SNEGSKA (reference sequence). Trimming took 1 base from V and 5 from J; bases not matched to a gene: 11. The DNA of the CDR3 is TGCAGTGCTAGAGCTGGTCTAGCGGGCAGTGGAGATACGCAGTATTTT. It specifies CSARAGLAGSGDTQYF.

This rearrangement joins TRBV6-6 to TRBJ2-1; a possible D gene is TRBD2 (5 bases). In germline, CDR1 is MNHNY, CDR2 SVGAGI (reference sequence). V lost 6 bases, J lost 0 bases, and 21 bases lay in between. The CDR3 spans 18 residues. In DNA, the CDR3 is TGTGCCAGCAGCGTAACTGTACCGGGCGGGCCCTCCTACAATGAGCAGTTCTTC. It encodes CASSVTVPGGPSYNEQFF.

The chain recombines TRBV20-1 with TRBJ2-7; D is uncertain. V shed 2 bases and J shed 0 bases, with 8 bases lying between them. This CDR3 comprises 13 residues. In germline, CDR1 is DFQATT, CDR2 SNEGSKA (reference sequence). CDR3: CSARKGNSYEQYF. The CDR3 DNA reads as TGCAGTGCTAGAAAGGGCAACTCCTACGAGCAGTACTTC.

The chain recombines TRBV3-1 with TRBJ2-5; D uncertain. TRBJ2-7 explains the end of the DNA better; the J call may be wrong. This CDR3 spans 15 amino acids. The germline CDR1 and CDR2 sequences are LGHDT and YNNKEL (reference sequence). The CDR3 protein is CASSQANWGWYEQYF. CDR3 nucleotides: TGTGCCAGCAGCCAAGCCAACTGGGGTTGGTACGAGCAGTACTTC.

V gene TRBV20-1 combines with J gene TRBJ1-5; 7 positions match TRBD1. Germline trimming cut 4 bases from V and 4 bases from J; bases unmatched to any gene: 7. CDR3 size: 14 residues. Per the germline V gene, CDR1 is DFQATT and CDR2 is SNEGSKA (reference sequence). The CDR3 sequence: CSAIETGPNQPQHF. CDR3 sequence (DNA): TGCAGTGCTATAGAGACAGGGCCAAATCAGCCCCAGCATTTT.

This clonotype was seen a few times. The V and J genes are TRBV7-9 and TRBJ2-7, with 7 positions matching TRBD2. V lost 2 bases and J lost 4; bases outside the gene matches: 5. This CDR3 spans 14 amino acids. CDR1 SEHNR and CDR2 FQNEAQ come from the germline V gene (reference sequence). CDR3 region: CASSLLGGEYEQYF. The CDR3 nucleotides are TGTGCCAGCAGCTTACTTGGGGGGGAGTACGAGCAGTACTTC. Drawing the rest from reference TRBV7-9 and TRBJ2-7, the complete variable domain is DTGVSQNPRHKITKRGQNVTFRCDPISEHNRLYWYRQTLGQGPEFLTYFQNEAQLEKSRLLSDRFSAERPKGSFSTLEIQRTEQGDSAMYLCASSLLGGEYEQYFGPGTRLTVT.

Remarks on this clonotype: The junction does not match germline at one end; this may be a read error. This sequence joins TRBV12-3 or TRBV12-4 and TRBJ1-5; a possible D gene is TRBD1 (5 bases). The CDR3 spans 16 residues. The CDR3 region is CGSSLGLGVSNQPQHF. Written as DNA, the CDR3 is TGTGGCAGCAGTTTAGGCTTGGGGGTTAGCAATCAGCCCCAGCATTTT.

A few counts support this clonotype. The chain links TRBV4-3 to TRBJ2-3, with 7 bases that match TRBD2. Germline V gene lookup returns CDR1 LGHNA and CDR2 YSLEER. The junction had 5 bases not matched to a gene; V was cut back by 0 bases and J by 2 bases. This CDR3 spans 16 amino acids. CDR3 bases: TGCGCCAGCAGCCAAGATCACGGGGGGTTCACAGATACGCAGTATTTT. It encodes CASSQDHGGFTDTQYF.

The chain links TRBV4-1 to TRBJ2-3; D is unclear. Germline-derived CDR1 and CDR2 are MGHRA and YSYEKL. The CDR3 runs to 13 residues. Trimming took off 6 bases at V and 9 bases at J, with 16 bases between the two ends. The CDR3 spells CASSFQDQDTQYF. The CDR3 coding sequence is TGCGCCAGCAGTTTCCAGGACCAAGACACGCAGTATTTT.

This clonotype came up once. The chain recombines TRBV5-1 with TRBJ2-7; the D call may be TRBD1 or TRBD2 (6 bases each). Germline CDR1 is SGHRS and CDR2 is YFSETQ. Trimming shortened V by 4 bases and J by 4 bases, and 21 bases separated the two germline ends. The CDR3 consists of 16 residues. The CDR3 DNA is TGCGCCAGCAGCCAACGAGACCCGGGGGCTAAATACGAGCAGTACTTC. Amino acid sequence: CASSQRDPGAKYEQYF.

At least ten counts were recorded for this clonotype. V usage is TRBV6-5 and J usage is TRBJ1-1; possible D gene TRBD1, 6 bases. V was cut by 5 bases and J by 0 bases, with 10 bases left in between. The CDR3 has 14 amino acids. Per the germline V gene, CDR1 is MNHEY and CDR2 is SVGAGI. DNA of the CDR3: TGTGCCAGCAGTACCGGACAGCTGAACACTGAAGCTTTCTTT. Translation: CASSTGQLNTEAFF.

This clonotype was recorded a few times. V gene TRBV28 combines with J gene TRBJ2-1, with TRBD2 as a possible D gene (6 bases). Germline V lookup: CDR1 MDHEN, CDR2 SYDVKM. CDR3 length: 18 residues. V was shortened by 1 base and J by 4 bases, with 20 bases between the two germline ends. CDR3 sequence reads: CASSLFISGTDYYNEQFF. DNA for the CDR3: TGTGCCAGCAGTTTATTCATTAGCGGAACGGACTATTACAATGAGCAGTTCTTC.

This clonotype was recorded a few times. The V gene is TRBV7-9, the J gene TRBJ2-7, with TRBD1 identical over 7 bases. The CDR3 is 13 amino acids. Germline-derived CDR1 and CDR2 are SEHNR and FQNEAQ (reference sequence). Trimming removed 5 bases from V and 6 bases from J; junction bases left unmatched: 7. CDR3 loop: CASSRQGFGEQYF. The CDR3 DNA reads TGTGCCAGCAGCAGACAGGGATTCGGCGAGCAGTACTTC.

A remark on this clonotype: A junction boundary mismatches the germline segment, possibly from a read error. The CDR3 coding sequence is TGTGCCAGCACCAGCGGGCCGAAAAGCATTCAGTACTTC. This codes for CASTSGPKSIQYF. V is TRBV28 and J is TRBJ2-4, with D perhaps matching TRBD2 (6 bases). CDR3 size: 13 residues. Germline assignment: CDR1 MDHEN and CDR2 SYDVKM.

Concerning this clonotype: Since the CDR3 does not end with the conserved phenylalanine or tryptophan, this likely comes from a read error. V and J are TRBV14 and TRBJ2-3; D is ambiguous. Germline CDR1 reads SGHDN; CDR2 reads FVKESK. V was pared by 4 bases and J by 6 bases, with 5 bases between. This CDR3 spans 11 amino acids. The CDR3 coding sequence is TGTGCCAGCAGCCTTTGGGATACGCAGTATTGT. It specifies CASSLWDTQYC.

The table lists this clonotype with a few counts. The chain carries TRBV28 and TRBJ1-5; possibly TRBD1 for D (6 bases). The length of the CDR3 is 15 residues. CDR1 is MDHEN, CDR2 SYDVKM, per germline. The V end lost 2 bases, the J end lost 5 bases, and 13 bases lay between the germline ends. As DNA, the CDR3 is TGTGCCAGCAGTTTAGGTGTGGGGGCCTATCAGCCCCAGCATTTT. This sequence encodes CASSLGVGAYQPQHF.

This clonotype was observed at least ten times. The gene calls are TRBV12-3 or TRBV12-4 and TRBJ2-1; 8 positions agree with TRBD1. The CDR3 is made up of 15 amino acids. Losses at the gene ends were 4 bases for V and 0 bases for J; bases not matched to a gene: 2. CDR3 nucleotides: TGTGCCAGCAGTTATACAGGGGGCTCCTACAATGAGCAGTTCTTC. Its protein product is CASSYTGGSYNEQFF.

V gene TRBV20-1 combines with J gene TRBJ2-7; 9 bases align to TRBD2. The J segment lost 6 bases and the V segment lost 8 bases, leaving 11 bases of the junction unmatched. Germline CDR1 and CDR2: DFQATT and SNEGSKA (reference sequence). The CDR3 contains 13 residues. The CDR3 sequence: CSPSPGLAREQYF. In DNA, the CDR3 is TGCAGTCCAAGTCCGGGACTAGCCCGCGAGCAGTACTTC.

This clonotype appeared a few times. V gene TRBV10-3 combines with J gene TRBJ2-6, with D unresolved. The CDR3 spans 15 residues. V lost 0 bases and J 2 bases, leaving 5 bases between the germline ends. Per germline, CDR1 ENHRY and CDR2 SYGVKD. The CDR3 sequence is CAISESLTGANVLTF. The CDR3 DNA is TGTGCCATCAGTGAGTCGTTGACTGGGGCCAACGTCCTGACTTTC.

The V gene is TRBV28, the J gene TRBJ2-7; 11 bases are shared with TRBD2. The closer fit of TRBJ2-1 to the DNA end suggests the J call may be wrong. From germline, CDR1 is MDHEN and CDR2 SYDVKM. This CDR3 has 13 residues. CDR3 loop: CASALAGGNEQFF. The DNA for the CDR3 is TGTGCCAGCGCCCTAGCGGGAGGCAATGAGCAGTTCTTC.